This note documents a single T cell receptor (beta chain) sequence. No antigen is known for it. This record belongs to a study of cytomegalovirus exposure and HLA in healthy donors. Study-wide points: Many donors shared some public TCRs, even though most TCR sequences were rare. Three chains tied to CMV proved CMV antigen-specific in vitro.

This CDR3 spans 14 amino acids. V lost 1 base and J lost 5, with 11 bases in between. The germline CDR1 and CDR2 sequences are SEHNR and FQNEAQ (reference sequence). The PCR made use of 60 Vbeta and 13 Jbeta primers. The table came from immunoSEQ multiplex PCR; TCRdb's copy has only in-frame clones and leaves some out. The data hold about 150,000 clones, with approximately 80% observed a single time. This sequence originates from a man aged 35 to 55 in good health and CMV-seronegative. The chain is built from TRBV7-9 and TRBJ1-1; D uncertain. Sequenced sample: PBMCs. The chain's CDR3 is CASSLGARGTEAFF. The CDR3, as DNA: TGTGCCAGCAGCTTAGGTGCCCGGGGAACTGAAGCTTTCTTT.